The next 3 T cell receptor beta chains were all read from a single sample in a study of Graves' ophthalmopathy and Graves' hyperthyroidism. RNA served as the template for amplifying TCR beta CDR3 regions. The first round was an RT-PCR with HTBI primers, and the second round was a multiplex PCR. TCRdb itself ran the multiplex PCR reads through MiXCR, one entry per CDR3 protein. The data contain hundreds of thousands of distinct CDR3 sequences, 15% of them seen just once; the ten biggest clones take up 5.5% to 7%. Material for sequencing was peripheral blood. The receptor source for this set is a woman aged 18-30 years with stable Graves' hyperthyroidism.

The chain combines TRBV5-1 with TRBJ1-1, with TRBD1 matching over 7 bases. With V trimmed by 3 bases and J by 3 bases, 5 bases remained unmatched. CDR1 and CDR2 (germline): SGHRS, YFSETQ. The CDR3 has 14 amino acids. This CDR3 reads CASSSTGLDTEAFF. The CDR3 DNA reads TGCGCCAGCAGCTCGACAGGGTTGGACACTGAAGCTTTCTTT.

V usage is TRBV6-5 and J usage is TRBJ2-7; D ambiguous. Germline-derived CDR1 and CDR2 are MNHEY and SVGAGI. Deletions cut 3 bases from V and 2 bases from J, with 14 bases between. This CDR3 is built from 15 residues. Written as DNA, the CDR3 is TGTGCCAGCAGTTATTACGTGGGCCGGACCTACGAGCAGTACTTC. This translates into CASSYYVGRTYEQYF.

This clonotype has ten or more counts. The CDR3 spells CSASPRQSNQPQHF. The CDR3 bases are TGCAGTGCTAGCCCTAGACAGAGCAATCAGCCCCAGCATTTT. This sequence joins TRBV20-1 and TRBJ1-5; perhaps TRBD1 as D (5 bases). The germline CDR1 and CDR2 sequences are DFQATT and SNEGSKA (reference sequence). Trimming took off 3 bases at V and 1 base at J, with 10 bases between the two ends. The CDR3 is 14 residues long.